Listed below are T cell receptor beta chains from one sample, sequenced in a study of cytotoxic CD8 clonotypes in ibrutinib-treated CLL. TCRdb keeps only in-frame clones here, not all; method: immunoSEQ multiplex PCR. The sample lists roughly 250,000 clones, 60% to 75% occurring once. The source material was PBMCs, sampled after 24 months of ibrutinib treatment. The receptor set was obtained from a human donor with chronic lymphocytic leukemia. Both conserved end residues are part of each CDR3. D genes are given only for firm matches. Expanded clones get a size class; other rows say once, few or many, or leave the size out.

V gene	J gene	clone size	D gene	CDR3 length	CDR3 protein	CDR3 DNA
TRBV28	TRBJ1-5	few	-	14	CASSTGTTYQPQHF	TGTGCCAGCAGTACCGGGACAACTTATCAGCCCCAGCATTTT
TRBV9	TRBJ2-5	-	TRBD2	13	CASSASGRGTQYF	TGTGCCAGCAGCGCCAGCGGGAGAGGGACCCAGTACTTC
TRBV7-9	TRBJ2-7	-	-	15	CASSPLVANSYEQYF	TGTGCCAGCAGCCCCTTAGTAGCGAACTCCTACGAGCAGTACTTC
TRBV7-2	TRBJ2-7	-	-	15	CASSLWAGTGYEQYF	TGTGCCAGCAGCTTATGGGCGGGAACTGGCTACGAGCAGTACTTC
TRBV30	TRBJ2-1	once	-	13	CAWKAGAYNEQFF	TGTGCCTGGAAAGCTGGAGCCTACAATGAGCAGTTCTTC
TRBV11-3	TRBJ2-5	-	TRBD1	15	CASSLGQGAEETQYF	TGTGCCAGCAGCTTAGGACAGGGGGCCGAGGAGACCCAGTACTTC
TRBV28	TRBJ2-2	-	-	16	CATNLPDSPNTGELFF	TGTGCCACCAACTTGCCGGACAGCCCTAACACCGGGGAGCTGTTTTTT
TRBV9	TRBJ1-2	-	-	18	CASSSQRREGTLVYGYTF	TGTGCCAGCAGCTCCCAGCGGCGGGAGGGAACTCTGGTCTATGGCTACACCTTC
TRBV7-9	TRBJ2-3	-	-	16	CASSPIQGGGTDTQYF	TGTGCCAGCAGCCCAATCCAAGGCGGGGGCACAGATACGCAGTATTTT
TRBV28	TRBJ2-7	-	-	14	CASSWGRRTYEQYF	TGTGCCAGCAGTTGGGGACGTAGGACCTACGAGCAGTACTTC
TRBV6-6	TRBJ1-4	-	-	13	CASSSPGNEKLFF	TGTGCCAGCAGTTCCCCCGGCAATGAAAAACTGTTTTTT
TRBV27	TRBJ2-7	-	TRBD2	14	CASSSSSGNYEQYF	TGTGCCAGCAGTTCCTCTAGCGGGAACTACGAGCAGTACTTC
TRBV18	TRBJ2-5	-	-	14	CASSPPNPQETQYF	TGTGCCAGCTCACCACCTAATCCCCAAGAGACCCAGTACTTC
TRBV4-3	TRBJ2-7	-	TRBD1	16	CASSLRPAGGHGEQYF	TGCGCCAGCAGCCTTCGGCCGGCAGGGGGCCATGGGGAGCAGTACTTC
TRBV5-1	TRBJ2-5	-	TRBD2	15	CASCLSGGWGETQYF	TGCGCCAGCTGCCTAAGCGGGGGCTGGGGGGAGACCCAGTACTTC
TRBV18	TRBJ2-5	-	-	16	CASSPLFGGYGETQYF	TGTGCCAGCTCACCACTTTTCGGGGGCTACGGGGAGACCCAGTACTTC
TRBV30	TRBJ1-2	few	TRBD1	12	CAWSPGGLGYTF	TGTGCCTGGAGTCCAGGGGGCCTTGGCTACACCTTC
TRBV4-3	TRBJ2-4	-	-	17	CASSQDQGSLAKNIQYF	TGCGCCAGCAGCCAAGATCAGGGGTCTCTAGCCAAAAACATTCAGTACTTC
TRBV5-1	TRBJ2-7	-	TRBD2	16	CASSWTGTSDLYEQYF	TGCGCCAGCAGCTGGACCGGGACTAGCGATCTCTACGAGCAGTACTTC
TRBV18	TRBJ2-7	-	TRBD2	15	CASSPRGGRDGEQYF	TGTGCCAGCTCACCACGAGGCGGGAGGGACGGCGAGCAGTACTTC
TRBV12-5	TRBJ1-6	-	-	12	CASGAGNSPLHF	TGTGCTAGTGGCGCAGGGAATTCACCCCTCCACTTT
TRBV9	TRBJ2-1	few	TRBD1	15	CASSVPGTGGNEQFF	TGTGCCAGCAGCGTACCCGGGACAGGGGGCAATGAGCAGTTCTTC
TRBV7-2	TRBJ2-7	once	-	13	CASSLTDSYEQYF	TGTGCCAGCAGCTTGACGGATTCCTACGAGCAGTACTTC
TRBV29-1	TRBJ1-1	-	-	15	CSVGGTAKGDTEAFF	TGCAGCGTTGGAGGGACGGCAAAGGGGGACACTGAAGCTTTCTTT
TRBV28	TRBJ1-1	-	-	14	CASSLRGTGTEAFF	TGTGCCAGCAGTTTACGGGGCACGGGTACTGAAGCTTTCTTT
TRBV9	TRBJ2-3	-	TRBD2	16	CASSVLAGGPTDTQYF	TGTGCCAGCAGCGTCTTAGCGGGAGGGCCCACAGATACGCAGTATTTT
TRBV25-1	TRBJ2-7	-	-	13	CASSYSGVDEQYF	TGTGCCAGCAGTTACTCAGGGGTCGACGAGCAGTACTTC
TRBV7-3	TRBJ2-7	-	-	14	CASSLTGESYEQYF	TGTGCCAGCAGCTTAACCGGTGAGAGCTACGAGCAGTACTTC
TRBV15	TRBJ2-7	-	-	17	CATSRDRDGGRLYEQYF	TGTGCCACCAGCAGAGATCGGGATGGAGGGAGACTCTACGAGCAGTACTTC
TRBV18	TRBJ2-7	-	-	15	CASSPREFLSYEQYF	TGTGCCAGCTCACCACGGGAGTTCCTCTCCTACGAGCAGTACTTC
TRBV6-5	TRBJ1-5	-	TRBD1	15	CASSRQGLSNQPQHF	TGTGCCAGCAGTCGACAGGGGTTGAGCAATCAGCCCCAGCATTTT
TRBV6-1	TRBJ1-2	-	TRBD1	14	CATTRQGLDYGYTF	TGTGCCACGACAAGACAGGGGCTTGACTATGGCTACACCTTC
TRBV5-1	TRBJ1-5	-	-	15	CASSFGTPGGQPQHF	TGCGCCAGCAGCTTCGGGACCCCGGGAGGACAGCCCCAGCATTTT
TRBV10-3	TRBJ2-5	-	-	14	CAISESTVQETQYF	TGTGCCATCAGTGAGTCGACAGTCCAAGAGACCCAGTACTTC
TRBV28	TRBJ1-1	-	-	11	CASSIGNKAFF	TGTGCCAGCAGTATCGGGAACAAAGCTTTCTTT
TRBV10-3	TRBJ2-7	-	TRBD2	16	CAISESAGGGAYEQYF	TGTGCCATCAGTGAGTCAGCGGGAGGGGGCGCGTACGAGCAGTACTTC
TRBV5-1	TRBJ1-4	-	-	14	CASSEGTGGEKLFF	TGCGCCAGTTCTGAAGGGACGGGAGGGGAAAAACTGTTTTTT
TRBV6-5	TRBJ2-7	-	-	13	CASSYSDSSEQYF	TGTGCCAGCAGTTACTCCGACAGTTCCGAGCAGTACTTC
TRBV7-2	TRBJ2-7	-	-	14	CASSLSLALDEQYF	TGTGCCAGCAGCTTAAGTCTAGCGTTAGACGAGCAGTACTTC
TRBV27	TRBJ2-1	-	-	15	CASSWGGGGYNEQFF	TGTGCCAGCAGTTGGGGGGGAGGGGGATACAATGAGCAGTTCTTC
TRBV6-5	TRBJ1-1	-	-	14	CASSWGRGETEAFF	TGTGCCAGCAGTTGGGGCAGGGGAGAAACTGAAGCTTTCTTT
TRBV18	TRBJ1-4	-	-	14	CASSPSRGNEKLFF	TGTGCCAGCTCACCATCTCGGGGGAATGAAAAACTGTTTTTT
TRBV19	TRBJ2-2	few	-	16	CASSIVGLANTGELFF	TGTGCCAGTAGTATAGTAGGGCTTGCGAACACCGGGGAGCTGTTTTTT
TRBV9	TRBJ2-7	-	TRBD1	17	CASSVGQGTGLSYEQYF	TGTGCCAGCAGCGTAGGGCAAGGGACAGGGCTCTCCTACGAGCAGTACTTC
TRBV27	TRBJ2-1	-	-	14	CASSLGASWDEQFF	TGTGCCAGCAGTTTAGGGGCTAGTTGGGATGAGCAGTTCTTC
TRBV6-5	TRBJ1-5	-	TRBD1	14	CASSPGDRRQPQHF	TGTGCCAGCAGCCCCGGGGACAGGAGGCAGCCCCAGCATTTT
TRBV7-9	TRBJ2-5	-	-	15	CASSLGAEPQETQYF	TGTGCCAGCAGCTTAGGGGCGGAACCACAAGAGACCCAGTACTTC
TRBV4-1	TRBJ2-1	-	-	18	CASSQGEIGGSSYNEQFF	TGCGCCAGCAGCCAAGGAGAAATCGGCGGAAGTTCCTACAATGAGCAGTTCTTC
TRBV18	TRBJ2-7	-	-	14	CASSPPSGGYEQYF	TGTGCCAGCTCACCACCGAGCGGAGGCTACGAGCAGTACTTC